This T cell receptor beta chain was identified in a study of T cells in Graves' hyperthyroidism and ophthalmopathy. Turning to the study itself: Peripheral blood collection took place at initial diagnosis, before any treatment.

To note about this clonotype: Antigen unknown.

Exclusion followed for patients with uncontrolled infection, other autoimmune disease, pregnancy or lactation. V was pared by 2 bases and J by 3 bases, with 4 bases of the junction left unmatched. CDR1 and CDR2 (germline): LNHNV, YYDKDF (reference sequence). The CDR3 contains 15 residues. Researchers amplified the TCR beta CDR3 regions from RNA transcripts. During a first-round RT-PCR of the TCR CDR3, the HTBI primer set was used. From the multiplex PCR reads, TCRdb called clonotypes with MiXCR, one entry per CDR3 protein. Here the sample spans roughly 330,000 distinct CDR3 sequences, approximately 16% being singletons. Study findings and constraints: With a median lead of around 5.9 months before onset, the model predicted ophthalmopathy. Most clonotypes expanded in thyroid above 0.001 were likewise present in blood.

Sequenced: blood. The clonotype was recovered from a man aged 25-45 years with Graves' hyperthyroidism. The rearrangement links TRBV15 to TRBJ1-2, with TRBD1 matching 9 bases. The CDR3 DNA sequence: TGTGCCACCAGCAGATCCAGGACAGGGGACTATGGCTACACCTTC. As protein: CATSRSRTGDYGYTF. Variable domain in full (rest from reference TRBV15 and TRBJ1-2): DAMVIQNPRYQVTQFGKPVTLSCSQTLNHNVMYWYQQKSSQAPKLLFHYYDKDFNNEADTPDNFQSRRPNTSFCFLDIRSPGLGDTAMYLCATSRSRTGDYGYTFGSGTRLTVV.